This is a list of T cell receptor beta chains from one sample in a study of response to subunit inactivated influenza vaccine. TCRdb processed the RT-PCR reads anew with MiXCR; each CDR3 protein has one entry. Of 550,000 to 650,000 distinct CDR3 sequences listed, approximately 12% are singletons. Here the sequenced sample was PBMCs from blood, taken on the day of vaccination. The receptors were sampled from a man aged 50 or older who received an inactivated influenza vaccine. CDR3s include the opening cysteine and the closing phenylalanine or tryptophan. The order of the fields is J gene, clone size, D gene, V gene, CDR3 protein. D genes are given only for firm matches. Rows may omit the clone size; those that give it use once, few, many or a size class.

j_gene: TRBJ2-2; abundance: many; d_gene: -; v_gene: TRBV20-1; CDR3aa: CSAMRGRTGELFF
j_gene: TRBJ2-7; abundance: -; d_gene: -; v_gene: TRBV30; CDR3aa: CAWSVGLLIYEQYF
j_gene: TRBJ2-1; abundance: -; d_gene: TRBD1; v_gene: TRBV4-3; CDR3aa: CASSQDRTGWYNEQFF
j_gene: TRBJ2-1; abundance: many; d_gene: TRBD2; v_gene: TRBV20-1; CDR3aa: CSAREKGLAGVHEQFF
j_gene: TRBJ2-2; abundance: few; d_gene: -; v_gene: TRBV14; CDR3aa: CASSQDGIGELFF
j_gene: TRBJ2-3; abundance: few; d_gene: TRBD1; v_gene: TRBV5-1; CDR3aa: CASTGQGGSDTQYF
j_gene: TRBJ2-1; abundance: few; d_gene: -; v_gene: TRBV5-1; CDR3aa: CASSLEAQRDNEQFF
j_gene: TRBJ2-1; abundance: few; d_gene: -; v_gene: TRBV3-1; CDR3aa: CASSHSGPNLGQFF
j_gene: TRBJ1-6; abundance: -; d_gene: -; v_gene: TRBV2; CDR3aa: CASSEGQVNSPLHF
j_gene: TRBJ1-2; abundance: once; d_gene: TRBD1; v_gene: TRBV12-3/TRBV12-4; CDR3aa: CASGPWTGDNYGYTF
j_gene: TRBJ2-1; abundance: many; d_gene: TRBD1; v_gene: TRBV15; CDR3aa: CATSGTGRYNEQFF
j_gene: TRBJ2-1; abundance: few; d_gene: TRBD2; v_gene: TRBV15; CDR3aa: CATSKGLAGGSSYNEQFF
j_gene: TRBJ1-3; abundance: -; d_gene: TRBD1; v_gene: TRBV7-2; CDR3aa: CASSLAGGGTGNTIYF
j_gene: TRBJ2-6; abundance: few; d_gene: -; v_gene: TRBV9; CDR3aa: CASSVGLSGANVLTF
j_gene: TRBJ2-5; abundance: -; d_gene: -; v_gene: TRBV5-1; CDR3aa: CASSLVPSGTGYQETQYF
j_gene: TRBJ1-1; abundance: few; d_gene: TRBD1; v_gene: TRBV5-4; CDR3aa: CASSLVGQRMNTEAFF
j_gene: TRBJ2-7; abundance: -; d_gene: TRBD2; v_gene: TRBV4-3; CDR3aa: CASSQLGRAEQYF
j_gene: TRBJ2-5; abundance: -; d_gene: TRBD1; v_gene: TRBV7-2; CDR3aa: CASSSVRQGPWETQYF
j_gene: TRBJ2-7; abundance: few; d_gene: -; v_gene: TRBV29-1; CDR3aa: CSVEATRPYEQYF
j_gene: TRBJ2-7; abundance: -; d_gene: -; v_gene: TRBV12-3/TRBV12-4; CDR3aa: CASTSGSFHEQYF
j_gene: TRBJ2-3; abundance: -; d_gene: -; v_gene: TRBV7-9; CDR3aa: CASRDLPSTDTQYF
j_gene: TRBJ1-3; abundance: many; d_gene: -; v_gene: TRBV6-1; CDR3aa: CASSHKSSGNTIYF
j_gene: TRBJ2-3; abundance: -; d_gene: -; v_gene: TRBV5-1; CDR3aa: CASSLKIQGGTDTQYF
j_gene: TRBJ2-1; abundance: -; d_gene: -; v_gene: TRBV4-3; CDR3aa: CASSQLVGATYNEQFF
j_gene: TRBJ2-3; abundance: -; d_gene: TRBD2; v_gene: TRBV7-9; CDR3aa: CASSLGGTRDYTQYF
j_gene: TRBJ2-7; abundance: -; d_gene: -; v_gene: TRBV7-2; CDR3aa: CASSLEVGPNEQYF
j_gene: TRBJ1-6; abundance: few; d_gene: -; v_gene: TRBV10-3; CDR3aa: CAISELVNSPLHF
j_gene: TRBJ2-1; abundance: few; d_gene: TRBD1; v_gene: TRBV7-9; CDR3aa: CASSSRSRDRNNEQFF
j_gene: TRBJ1-1; abundance: few; d_gene: -; v_gene: TRBV12-3/TRBV12-4; CDR3aa: CASREYRENTEAFF
j_gene: TRBJ1-1; abundance: -; d_gene: -; v_gene: TRBV7-2; CDR3aa: CASSFDGVSNTEAFF
j_gene: TRBJ2-7; abundance: -; d_gene: -; v_gene: TRBV5-1; CDR3aa: CASSLDGNPPYEQYF
j_gene: TRBJ2-7; abundance: -; d_gene: TRBD2; v_gene: TRBV4-1; CDR3aa: CASSQEPQAGVYEQYF
j_gene: TRBJ1-6; abundance: few; d_gene: -; v_gene: TRBV20-1; CDR3aa: CSARYNWGAKSPLHF
j_gene: TRBJ2-1; abundance: few; d_gene: -; v_gene: TRBV5-1; CDR3aa: CASRLEVHNEQFF
j_gene: TRBJ2-2; abundance: many; d_gene: -; v_gene: TRBV20-1; CDR3aa: CSARVPDTGELFF
j_gene: TRBJ2-3; abundance: few; d_gene: -; v_gene: TRBV9; CDR3aa: CASSVGVSVSTDTQYF
j_gene: TRBJ2-1; abundance: many; d_gene: TRBD2; v_gene: TRBV7-9; CDR3aa: CASSLDRLADNEQFF
j_gene: TRBJ2-3; abundance: many; d_gene: -; v_gene: TRBV12-3/TRBV12-4; CDR3aa: CASSLMGSTDTQYF
j_gene: TRBJ1-2; abundance: -; d_gene: -; v_gene: TRBV29-1; CDR3aa: CSVEGHDGPYGYTF
j_gene: TRBJ1-1; abundance: few; d_gene: -; v_gene: TRBV5-1; CDR3aa: CASSLAPGAAGQQTEAFF
j_gene: TRBJ2-7; abundance: few; d_gene: TRBD2; v_gene: TRBV2; CDR3aa: CASILAGARNEQYF
j_gene: TRBJ1-1; abundance: -; d_gene: -; v_gene: TRBV20-1; CDR3aa: CSVRGAAYTEAFF
j_gene: TRBJ2-2; abundance: few; d_gene: -; v_gene: TRBV10-3; CDR3aa: CAISEDVFTGELFF
j_gene: TRBJ1-5; abundance: many; d_gene: TRBD1; v_gene: TRBV12-3/TRBV12-4; CDR3aa: CASSLGQGTQPQHF
j_gene: TRBJ2-3; abundance: many; d_gene: TRBD2; v_gene: TRBV12-3/TRBV12-4; CDR3aa: CASLELAGVDTQYF
j_gene: TRBJ2-7; abundance: many; d_gene: -; v_gene: TRBV20-1; CDR3aa: CSASGGLGYEQYF
j_gene: TRBJ2-7; abundance: -; d_gene: -; v_gene: TRBV10-2; CDR3aa: CASSEEGAVYEQYF
j_gene: TRBJ2-3; abundance: few; d_gene: -; v_gene: TRBV6-5; CDR3aa: CASSYSTGFRANTQYF
j_gene: TRBJ2-3; abundance: many; d_gene: -; v_gene: TRBV5-1; CDR3aa: CASSLDQTDTQYF
j_gene: TRBJ2-1; abundance: -; d_gene: TRBD2; v_gene: TRBV5-1; CDR3aa: CASSPHWFLVSGRDNEQFF
j_gene: TRBJ2-1; abundance: -; d_gene: TRBD2; v_gene: TRBV11-2; CDR3aa: CASSRQGTSGGAVANEQFF
j_gene: TRBJ1-1; abundance: few; d_gene: -; v_gene: TRBV29-1; CDR3aa: CSVGDGMNTEAFF
j_gene: TRBJ2-2; abundance: -; d_gene: -; v_gene: TRBV24-1; CDR3aa: CATSDFLQGTGELFF
j_gene: TRBJ2-3; abundance: -; d_gene: -; v_gene: TRBV11-2; CDR3aa: CASSLVPGAVSTDTQYF
j_gene: TRBJ2-7; abundance: many; d_gene: -; v_gene: TRBV5-1; CDR3aa: CASSHGHEYEQYF